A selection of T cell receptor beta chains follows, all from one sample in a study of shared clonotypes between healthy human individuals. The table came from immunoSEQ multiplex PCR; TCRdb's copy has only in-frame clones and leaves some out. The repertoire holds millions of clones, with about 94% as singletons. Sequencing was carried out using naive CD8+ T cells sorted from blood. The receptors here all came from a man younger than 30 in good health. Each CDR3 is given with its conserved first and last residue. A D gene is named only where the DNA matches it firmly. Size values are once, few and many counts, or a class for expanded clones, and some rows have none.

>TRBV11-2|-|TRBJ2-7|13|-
CASSLDETYEQYF
TGTGCCAGCAGCTTAGATGAAACCTACGAGCAGTACTTC
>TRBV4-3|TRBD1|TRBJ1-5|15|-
CASSQLTGYNQPQHF
TGCGCCAGCAGCCAACTGACAGGGTACAATCAGCCCCAGCATTTT
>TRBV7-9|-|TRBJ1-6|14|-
CASSPDGPNSPLHF
TGTGCCAGCAGCCCCGACGGACCTAATTCACCCCTCCACTTT
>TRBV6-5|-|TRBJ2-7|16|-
CASSYSGRDHTYEQYF
TGTGCCAGCAGTTACTCGGGCAGGGACCACACCTACGAGCAGTACTTC
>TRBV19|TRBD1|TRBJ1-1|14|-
CASSPRGQRTEAFF
TGTGCCAGTAGTCCCAGGGGGCAGCGGACTGAAGCTTTCTTT
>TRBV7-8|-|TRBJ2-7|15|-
CASSTRPGQSYEQYF
TGTGCCAGCAGCACCCGTCCGGGACAAAGCTACGAGCAGTACTTC
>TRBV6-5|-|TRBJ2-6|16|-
CASSYSGYSGANVLTF
TGTGCCAGCAGTTACTCGGGGTACTCTGGGGCCAACGTCCTGACTTTC
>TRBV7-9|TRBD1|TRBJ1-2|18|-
CASSLSKGIRGGHYGYTF
TGTGCCAGCAGCTTAAGTAAAGGTATCCGAGGGGGCCACTATGGCTACACCTTC
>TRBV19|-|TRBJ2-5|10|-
CASTGETQYF
TGTGCCAGTACGGGAGAGACCCAGTACTTC
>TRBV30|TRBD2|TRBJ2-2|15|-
CAWSVPRTSAGELFF
TGTGCCTGGAGTGTACCCCGGACTAGCGCCGGGGAGCTGTTTTTT
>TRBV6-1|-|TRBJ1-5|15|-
CASSPSRDGNQPQHF
TGTGCCAGCAGTCCCAGCAGGGACGGCAATCAGCCCCAGCATTTT
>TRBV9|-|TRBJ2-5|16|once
CASSVEGTRGYGTQYF
TGTGCCAGCAGCGTCGAGGGGACTCGGGGGTATGGGACCCAGTACTTC
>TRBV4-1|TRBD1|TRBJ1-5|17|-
CASSQYLPTGGRQPQHF
TGCGCCAGCAGCCAATACCTGCCCACAGGGGGCCGACAGCCCCAGCATTTT
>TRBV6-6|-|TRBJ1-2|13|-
CASEAGANYGYTF
TGTGCCAGCGAGGCAGGGGCCAACTATGGCTACACCTTC
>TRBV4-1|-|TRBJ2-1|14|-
CASSHLLSYNEQFF
TGCGCCAGCAGCCACCTCCTGTCCTACAATGAGCAGTTCTTC
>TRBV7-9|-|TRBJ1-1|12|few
CASSFPNTEAFF
TGTGCCAGCAGCTTTCCGAACACTGAAGCTTTCTTT
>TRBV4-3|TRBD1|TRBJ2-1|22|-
CASSLLFGELPGQSPLRNEQFF
TGCGCCAGCAGCCTGCTCTTCGGGGAACTACCGGGACAGAGCCCCCTAAGGAATGAGCAGTTCTTC
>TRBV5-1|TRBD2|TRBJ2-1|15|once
CASSYDAGGRDEQFF
TGCGCCAGCAGCTACGACGCGGGGGGCAGGGATGAGCAGTTCTTC
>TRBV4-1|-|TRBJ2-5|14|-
CASSHQGGRETQYF
TGCGCCAGCAGCCATCAGGGGGGCCGGGAGACCCAGTACTTC
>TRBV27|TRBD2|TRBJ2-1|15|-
CASSSRTSGGDEQFF
TGTGCCAGCAGTTCCCGGACTAGCGGGGGGGATGAGCAGTTCTTC
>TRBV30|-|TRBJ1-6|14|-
CAWSVGTANSPLHF
TGTGCCTGGAGTGTGGGGACGGCAAATTCACCCCTCCACTTT
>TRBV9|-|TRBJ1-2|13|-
CASSVEREGGYTF
TGTGCCAGCAGCGTAGAAAGGGAGGGTGGCTACACCTTC
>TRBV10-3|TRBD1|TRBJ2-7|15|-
CAISPRTGTLGEQYF
TGTGCCATCAGTCCTAGGACAGGGACCCTCGGCGAGCAGTACTTC
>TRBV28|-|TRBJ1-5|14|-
CASSFANSNQPQHF
TGTGCCAGCAGTTTTGCGAATAGCAATCAGCCCCAGCATTTT
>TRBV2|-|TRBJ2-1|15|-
CASSPPDRHTNEQFF
TGTGCCAGCAGTCCCCCGGACAGACATACGAATGAGCAGTTCTTC
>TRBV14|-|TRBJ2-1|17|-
CASSSTAGSFIYNEQFF
TGTGCCAGCAGCTCCACCGCAGGGTCGTTTATTTACAATGAGCAGTTCTTC
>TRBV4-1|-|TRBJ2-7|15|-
CASSQVLSWDYEQYF
TGCGCCAGCAGCCAAGTTCTCTCTTGGGATTACGAGCAGTACTTC
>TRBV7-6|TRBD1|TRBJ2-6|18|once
CASSLSDRASPGANVLTF
TGTGCCAGCAGTCTTAGTGACAGGGCCTCACCTGGGGCCAACGTCCTGACTTTC
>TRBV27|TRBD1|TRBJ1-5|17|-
CASSPFSGTDSNQPQHF
TGTGCCAGCAGTCCTTTTTCCGGGACAGATAGCAATCAGCCCCAGCATTTT
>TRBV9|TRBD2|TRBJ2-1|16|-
CASSDTGTRAYNEQFF
TGTGCCAGCAGCGACACCGGGACTAGGGCCTACAATGAGCAGTTCTTC
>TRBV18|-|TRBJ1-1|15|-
CASSPPPGGITEAFF
TGTGCCAGCTCACCACCGCCGGGAGGGATCACTGAAGCTTTCTTT
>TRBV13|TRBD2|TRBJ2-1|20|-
CASSLGLGTSGGSSYNEQFF
TGTGCCAGCAGCTTAGGCCTGGGGACTAGCGGAGGGAGCTCCTACAATGAGCAGTTCTTC
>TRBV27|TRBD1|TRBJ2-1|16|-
CASSLSPGTGVNEQFF
TGTGCCAGCAGTTTATCCCCAGGGACAGGGGTCAATGAGCAGTTCTTC
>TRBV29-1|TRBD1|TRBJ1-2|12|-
CSGSDRVYGYTF
TGCAGCGGGTCCGACAGGGTTTATGGCTACACCTTC
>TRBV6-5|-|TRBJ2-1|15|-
CASKLDGAWYNEQFF
TGTGCCAGCAAACTCGACGGGGCCTGGTACAATGAGCAGTTCTTC
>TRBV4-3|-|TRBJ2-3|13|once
CASSPLGTDTQYF
TGCGCCAGCAGCCCCCTTGGCACAGATACGCAGTATTTT
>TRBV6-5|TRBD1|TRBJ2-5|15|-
CASSWGQGWVETQYF
TGTGCCAGCAGTTGGGGACAGGGGTGGGTAGAGACCCAGTACTTC
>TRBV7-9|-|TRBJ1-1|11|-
CASSLGTEAFF
TGTGCCAGCAGCCTAGGCACTGAAGCTTTCTTT
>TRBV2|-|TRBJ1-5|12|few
CASSGWGQPQHF
TGTGCCAGCAGTGGGTGGGGTCAGCCCCAGCATTTT
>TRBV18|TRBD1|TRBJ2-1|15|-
CASSPQDREYNEQFF
TGTGCCAGCTCACCACAGGACAGGGAATACAATGAGCAGTTCTTC
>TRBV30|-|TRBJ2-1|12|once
CAWSYHINEQFF
TGTGCCTGGAGTTATCATATCAATGAGCAGTTCTTC
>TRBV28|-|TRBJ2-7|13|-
CATRQPISYEQYF
TGTGCCACCCGACAGCCGATCTCCTACGAGCAGTACTTC
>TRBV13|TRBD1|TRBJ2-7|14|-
CASSPGDRGYEQYF
TGTGCCAGCAGCCCCGGGGACAGGGGCTACGAGCAGTACTTC
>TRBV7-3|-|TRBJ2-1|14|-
CASSSSGVYNEQFF
TGTGCCAGCAGCTCCTCAGGGGTCTACAATGAGCAGTTCTTC
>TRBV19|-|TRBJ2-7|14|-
CASSIGEGWAEQYF
TGTGCCAGTAGTATAGGCGAGGGATGGGCCGAGCAGTACTTC
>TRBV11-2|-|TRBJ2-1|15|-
CASSPPPGSVDEQFF
TGTGCCAGCAGCCCGCCTCCAGGGTCGGTCGATGAGCAGTTCTTC
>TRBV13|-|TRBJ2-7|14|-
CASSSGATRWEQYF
TGTGCCAGCAGCTCCGGGGCAACTAGGTGGGAGCAGTACTTC
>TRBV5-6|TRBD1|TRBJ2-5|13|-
CASSLDRAETQYF
TGTGCCAGCAGCCTGGACAGGGCTGAGACCCAGTACTTC
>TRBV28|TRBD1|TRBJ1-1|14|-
CASSFRGRRTEAFF
TGTGCCAGCAGTTTCAGGGGGCGGAGGACTGAAGCTTTCTTT
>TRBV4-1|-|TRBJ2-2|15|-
CASSPRRDRTGELFF
TGCGCCAGCAGCCCTCGGCGCGATCGCACCGGGGAGCTGTTTTTT
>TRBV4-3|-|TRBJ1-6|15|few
CASSQAPWGDSPLHF
TGCGCCAGCAGCCAAGCTCCGTGGGGAGATTCACCCCTCCACTTT
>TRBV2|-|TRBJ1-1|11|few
CASRKNTEAFF
TGTGCCAGCAGGAAGAACACTGAAGCTTTCTTT
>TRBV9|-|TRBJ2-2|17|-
CASNPPGSGANTGELFF
TGTGCCAGCAACCCCCCTGGATCAGGGGCGAACACCGGGGAGCTGTTTTTT
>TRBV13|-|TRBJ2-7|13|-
CASSLGSSFEQYF
TGTGCCAGCAGCTTAGGCTCTTCGTTCGAGCAGTACTTC
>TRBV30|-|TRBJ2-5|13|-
CAWTVGEQETQYF
TGTGCCTGGACAGTGGGAGAACAAGAGACCCAGTACTTC